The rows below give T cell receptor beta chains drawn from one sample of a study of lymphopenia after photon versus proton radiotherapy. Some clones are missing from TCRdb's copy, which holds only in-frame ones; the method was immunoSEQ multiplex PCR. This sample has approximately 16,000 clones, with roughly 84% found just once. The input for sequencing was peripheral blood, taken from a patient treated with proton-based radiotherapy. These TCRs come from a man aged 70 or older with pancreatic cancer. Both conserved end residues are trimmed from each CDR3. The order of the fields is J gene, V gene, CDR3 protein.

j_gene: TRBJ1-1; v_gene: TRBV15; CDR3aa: ATSRVQLNTEAF
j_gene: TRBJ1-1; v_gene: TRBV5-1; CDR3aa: ASRRTGTDNTEAF
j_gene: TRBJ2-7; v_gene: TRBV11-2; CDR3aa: ASSFHPGVNSSEQY
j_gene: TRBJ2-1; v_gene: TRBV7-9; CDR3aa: ASSWKQGHEQF
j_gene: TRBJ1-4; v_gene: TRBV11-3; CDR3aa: ASSPGGGKLF
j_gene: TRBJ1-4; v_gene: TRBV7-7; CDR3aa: VSSSLRGERNEKLF
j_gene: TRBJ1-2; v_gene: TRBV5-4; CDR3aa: ASSSPPGGSYGYT
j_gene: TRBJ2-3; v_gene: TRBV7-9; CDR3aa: ASSPPGLAGSTDTQY
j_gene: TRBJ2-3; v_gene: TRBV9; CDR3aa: ASSVAGHTDTQY
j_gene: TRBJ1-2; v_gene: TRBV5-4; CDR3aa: ASSAQVIYGYT
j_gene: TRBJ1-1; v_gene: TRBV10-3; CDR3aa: AISLSPGTGDTEAF
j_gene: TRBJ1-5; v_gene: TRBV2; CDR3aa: ASSEGQTSNQPQH
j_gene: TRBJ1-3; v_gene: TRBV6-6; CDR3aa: ASLTGDTGNTIY
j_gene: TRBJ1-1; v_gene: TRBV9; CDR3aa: ASSVEWWGAGEAF
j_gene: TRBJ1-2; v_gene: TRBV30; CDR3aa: AWSVRAPEGYT
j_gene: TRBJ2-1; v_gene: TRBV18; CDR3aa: ASSPPGLAGPYNEQF
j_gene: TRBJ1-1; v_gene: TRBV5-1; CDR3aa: ASSLTGENTEAF
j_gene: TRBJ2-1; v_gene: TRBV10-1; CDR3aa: ASSEGGRDEQF
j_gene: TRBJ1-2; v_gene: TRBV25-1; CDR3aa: ASSESGTRDRSLGYT
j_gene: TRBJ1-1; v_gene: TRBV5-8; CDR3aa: ASSVGASRTEAF
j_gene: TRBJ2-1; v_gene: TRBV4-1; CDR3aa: ASSQAIGSTSNEQF
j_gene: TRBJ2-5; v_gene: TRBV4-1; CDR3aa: ASSPRQEAGETQY
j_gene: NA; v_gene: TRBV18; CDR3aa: ASSPVEGANSYEQY
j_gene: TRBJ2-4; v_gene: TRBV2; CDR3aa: ASSDVGGWAKNIQY
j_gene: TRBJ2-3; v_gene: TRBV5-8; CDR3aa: ASSRTGGPNTQY
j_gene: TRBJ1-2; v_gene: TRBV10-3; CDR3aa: AISPGGTNYGYT
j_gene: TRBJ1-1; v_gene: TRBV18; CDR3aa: ASSLGVNTEAF
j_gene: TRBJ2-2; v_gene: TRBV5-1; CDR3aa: ASSTGEDTGELF
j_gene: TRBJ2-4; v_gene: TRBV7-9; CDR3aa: ASSLSVTKNIQY
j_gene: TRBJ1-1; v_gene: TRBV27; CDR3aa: ASSLRSLGNTEAF
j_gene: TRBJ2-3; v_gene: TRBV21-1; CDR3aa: ASSKALFHEGTDTQY
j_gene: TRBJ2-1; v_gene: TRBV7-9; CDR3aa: ASFSGSSYNEQF